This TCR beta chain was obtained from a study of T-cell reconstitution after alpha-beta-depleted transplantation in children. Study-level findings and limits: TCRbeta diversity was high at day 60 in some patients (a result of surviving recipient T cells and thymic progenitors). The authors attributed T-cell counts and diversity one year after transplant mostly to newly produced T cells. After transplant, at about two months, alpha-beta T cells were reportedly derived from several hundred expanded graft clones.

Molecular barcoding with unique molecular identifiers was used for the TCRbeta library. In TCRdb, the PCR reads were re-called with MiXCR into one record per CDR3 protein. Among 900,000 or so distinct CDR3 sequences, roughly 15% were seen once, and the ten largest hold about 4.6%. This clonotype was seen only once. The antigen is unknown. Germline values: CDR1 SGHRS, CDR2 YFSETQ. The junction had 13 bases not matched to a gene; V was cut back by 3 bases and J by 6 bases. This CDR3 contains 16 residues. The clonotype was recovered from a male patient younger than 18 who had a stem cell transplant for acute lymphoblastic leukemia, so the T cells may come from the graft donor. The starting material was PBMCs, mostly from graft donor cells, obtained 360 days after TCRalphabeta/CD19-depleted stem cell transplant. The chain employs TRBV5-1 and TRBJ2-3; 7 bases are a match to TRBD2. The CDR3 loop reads CASSYLASGALDTQYF. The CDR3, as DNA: TGCGCCAGCAGCTATTTAGCGAGCGGGGCCCTCGATACGCAGTATTTT.